The next 26 T cell receptor beta chains were all read from a single sample in a study of neoadjuvant anti-PD-1 for oral cavity cancer. The time point denotes: after neoadjuvant nivolumab, at surgical resection. Clones were sequenced by immunoSEQ multiplex PCR, and TCRdb holds only the in-frame ones, with some missing. The data contain about 68,000 clones, approximately 85% of them singletons. The specimen comprised PBMCs, sampled after nivolumab (anti-PD-1) treatment. Source of these receptors: a person between 35 and 79 years old with oral cavity squamous cell carcinoma.

This clone appeared a single time. The chain couples TRBV7-2 to TRBJ2-7; 14 positions agree with TRBD2. The germline V gene has CDR1 SGHTA and CDR2 FQGNSA. The V and J ends lost 4 bases and 8 bases, in that order; junction bases with no gene match: 4. This CDR3 region has 14 residues. CDR3 amino acids: CASSSGLAGEQQYF. In DNA, the CDR3 is TGTGCCAGCAGCTCGGGACTAGCGGGAGAACAGCAGTACTTC.

The chain uses TRBV4-1 and TRBJ1-2, with unresolved D. The CDR3 has 15 amino acids. Germline CDR1 is MGHRA and CDR2 is YSYEKL. Trimming pared 0 bases from V and 1 base from J, leaving 9 bases between. Here the CDR3 reads CASSQENSVNYGYTF. The CDR3 DNA reads as TGCGCCAGCAGCCAAGAAAACAGTGTTAACTATGGCTACACCTTC.

The rearrangement joins TRBV5-6 to TRBJ2-5; tentatively, D is TRBD1 or TRBD2 (5 bases each). The CDR3 has 14 residues. Germline V gene lookup returns CDR1 SGHDT and CDR2 YYEEEE. The V gene lost 4 bases and the J gene lost 3 bases, with 13 bases spanning the gap. CDR3: CASSASGTEETQYF. In DNA, the CDR3 is TGTGCCAGCAGCGCCTCCGGGACGGAAGAGACCCAGTACTTC. The full variable domain, rest sourced from reference TRBV5-6 and TRBJ2-5, is DAGVTQSPTHLIKTRGQQVTLRCSPKSGHDTVSWYQQALGQGPQFIFQYYEEEERQRGNFPDRFSGHQFPNYSSELNVNALLLGDSALYLCASSASGTEETQYFGPGTRLLVL.

In this sample, this clone turned up once. This chain uses TRBV7-6 with TRBJ2-1, with 10 bases that match TRBD2. The V and J ends lost 8 bases and 6 bases, in that order; junction bases with no gene match: 4. The CDR3 has 13 residues. The germline CDR1 and CDR2 sequences are SGHVS and FNYEAQ. The CDR3 nucleotides read TGTGCCAGCGCACTAGCGGGATCCAATGAGCAGTTCTTC. Its protein product is CASALAGSNEQFF.

J is TRBJ1-2 and V is TRBV30; D not resolved. Trimming cost V 0 bases and J 0 bases, with 20 bases left between them. This CDR3 contains 18 residues. CDR1 and CDR2 from the germline V gene are GTSNPN and SVGIG (reference sequence). The CDR3 protein is CAWSVTPSLFTANYGYTF. The DNA for the CDR3 is TGTGCCTGGAGTGTAACGCCCTCACTTTTTACGGCTAACTATGGCTACACCTTC.

The V gene is TRBV28, the J gene TRBJ1-5, with D unclear. This CDR3 region has 15 residues. Germline-derived CDR1 and CDR2 are MDHEN and SYDVKM. V was clipped by 3 bases and J by 0 bases, with 9 bases between them. The CDR3: CASSLYTFSNQPQHF. CDR3 nucleotide sequence: TGTGCCAGCAGTTTGTACACATTTAGCAATCAGCCCCAGCATTTT. Based on the CDR3 plus reference TRBV28 and TRBJ1-5, the full variable domain is DVKVTQSSRYLVKRTGEKVFLECVQDMDHENMFWYRQDPGLGLRLIYFSYDVKMKEKGDIPEGYSVSREKKERFSLILESASTNQTSMYLCASSLYTFSNQPQHFGDGTRLSIL.

The rearrangement joins TRBV9 to TRBJ1-2; weak D call: TRBD1 (6 bases). The V gene lost 0 bases and the J gene lost 8 bases, with 11 bases spanning the gap. Germline assignment: CDR1 SGDLS and CDR2 YYNGEE. The CDR3 totals 13 residues. The CDR3 DNA reads as TGTGCCAGCAGCGTAGAGAGGGGGTACGGCTACACCTTC. Its protein is CASSVERGYGYTF.

This sequence joins TRBV7-8 and TRBJ2-5; the match to TRBD1 covers 8 bases. The V gene's germline CDR1 is SGHVS and CDR2 FQNEAQ. CDR3 length: 15 residues. J was trimmed by 5 bases and V by 1 base; bases with no gene match: 6. In DNA, the CDR3 is TGTGCCAGCAGCTTAGTGAGACAGGGGCGGGAGACCCAGTACTTC. Amino acid sequence: CASSLVRQGRETQYF.

This chain connects TRBV7-9 to TRBJ2-4; D perhaps matches TRBD1 (6 bases). Germline CDR1 is SEHNR and CDR2 is FQNEAQ (reference sequence). The CDR3 has 15 residues. V gave up 5 bases and J gave up 0 bases, with 11 bases separating them. CDR3 sequence reads: CASSVQGGAKNIQYF. The CDR3 nucleotides read TGTGCCAGCAGCGTACAAGGGGGAGCCAAAAACATTCAGTACTTC.

The V and J genes are TRBV27 and TRBJ2-1, with 9 bases aligning to TRBD1. Germline trimming cut 5 bases from V and 9 bases from J; bases unmatched to any gene: 11. This CDR3 contains 15 residues. Germline lookup yields CDR1 MNHEY and CDR2 SMNVEV (reference sequence). CDR3 DNA: TGTGCCAGCAGTCCGTCCCGGGACAGGGCCGGTGAGCAGTTCTTC. Its translation is CASSPSRDRAGEQFF.

This chain links TRBV6-1 with TRBJ2-7, with a tentative D call TRBD2 (5 bases). CDR1 is MNHNS, CDR2 SASEGT, per germline. V lost 0 bases and J lost 3, with 15 bases in between. The CDR3 loop spans 16 amino acids. The CDR3 is CASSEAFGLGGYEQYF. CDR3 coding DNA: TGTGCCAGCAGTGAAGCGTTCGGGCTAGGAGGCTACGAGCAGTACTTC.

The rearrangement links TRBV10-1 to TRBJ2-5; 9 nucleotides match TRBD1. Germline CDR1 reads WNHNN; CDR2 reads SYGVQD (reference sequence). After removal of 3 bases from V and 5 bases from J, the junction contained 1 base not matched to a gene. The length of the CDR3 is 13 residues. This chain's CDR3 is CASSDGQGETQYF. The DNA for the CDR3 is TGCGCCAGCAGTGATGGACAGGGGGAGACCCAGTACTTC.

The chain recombines TRBV2 with TRBJ2-3; D possibly corresponds to TRBD2 (5 bases). V lost 4 bases and J lost 0, with 8 bases in between. In germline, CDR1 is SNHLY, CDR2 FYNNEI. CDR3 length: 14 amino acids. CDR3 amino acids: CASSGRTSTDTQYF. The CDR3 region has the DNA TGTGCCAGCAGTGGTAGGACTAGCACAGATACGCAGTATTTT.

V usage is TRBV19 and J usage is TRBJ1-1; 7 bases map to TRBD1. CDR3 length: 15 residues. The V segment lost 0 bases and the J segment 5 bases; nucleotides outside the gene matches: 6. CDR1 and CDR2 (germline): LNHDA, SQIVND (reference sequence). Written as DNA, the CDR3 is TGTGCCAGTAGTATAGATGACAGGGTGGAGACTGAAGCTTTCTTT. Protein sequence: CASSIDDRVETEAFF.

This sequence joins TRBV11-2 and TRBJ2-7, with TRBD1 matching 10 bases. J was trimmed by 2 bases and V by 5 bases; bases with no gene match: 6. The germline CDR1 and CDR2 sequences are SGHAT and FQNNGV. The CDR3 is made up of 15 amino acids. CDR3 residues: CASSLGQGQTYEQYF. The CDR3 DNA sequence: TGTGCCAGCAGCCTGGGACAGGGGCAAACCTACGAGCAGTACTTC.

The chain recombines TRBV30 with TRBJ2-7, with D perhaps matching TRBD1 (5 bases). This CDR3 is 13 amino acids long. Germline lookup yields CDR1 GTSNPN and CDR2 SVGIG (reference sequence). Trimming stripped 3 bases from V and 2 bases from J, with 11 bases between. In DNA form, the CDR3 reads TGTGCCTGGAGAGGAACAGGCACCTACGAGCAGTACTTC. As protein: CAWRGTGTYEQYF.

This chain uses TRBV13 with TRBJ2-5; either TRBD1 or TRBD2 may fit D (5 bases each). Germline V gene lookup returns CDR1 PRHDT and CDR2 FYEKMQ (reference sequence). This CDR3 region has 13 residues. The germline V and J ends were trimmed by 4 bases and 5 bases, with 11 bases remaining between them. CDR3 in amino acids: CASSWGPGETQYF. The CDR3 DNA is TGTGCCAGCAGCTGGGGACCTGGGGAGACCCAGTACTTC.

The chain employs TRBV11-3 and TRBJ2-2; D uncertain. The germline gives CDR1 SGHNT, CDR2 YENEEA. This CDR3 has 13 amino acids. Trimming shortened V by 1 base and J by 5 bases, and 5 bases separated the two germline ends. The CDR3 region has the DNA TGTGCCAGCAGCTTAGTGTCGACCGGGGAGCTGTTTTTT. Its protein product is CASSLVSTGELFF. Full variable domain (missing parts from reference TRBV11-3 and TRBJ2-2): EAGVVQSPRYKIIEKKQPVAFWCNPISGHNTLYWYLQNLGQGPELLIRYENEEAVDDSQLPKDRFSAERLKGVDSTLKIQPAELGDSAVYLCASSLVSTGELFFGEGSRLTVL.

The chain combines TRBV7-3 with TRBJ2-2; D is ambiguous. Germline V gene sequence: CDR1 SGHTA, CDR2 FQGTGA. Deletions cut 8 bases from V and 1 base from J, with 11 bases between. This CDR3 has 14 residues. As DNA, the CDR3 is TGTGCCAGCGCCTCGTTAGGGAACACCGGGGAGCTGTTTTTT. This encodes CASASLGNTGELFF.

This clone was detected once. This chain's CDR3 is CASSFGGPTNEKLFF. The CDR3 DNA follows: TGTGCCAGCAGCTTTGGCGGTCCAACTAATGAAAAACTGTTTTTT. The rearrangement links TRBV5-4 to TRBJ1-4; no clear D gene. The length of the CDR3 is 15 residues. Germline CDR1 and CDR2: SGHNT and YYREEE (reference sequence). Trimming pared 2 bases from V and 0 bases from J, leaving 8 bases between.

The gene calls are TRBV7-2 and TRBJ2-5; TRBD1 aligns across 7 bases. V dropped 0 bases and J dropped 5; count of bases not matched to a gene: 3. Looked up from germline, CDR1 is SGHTA and CDR2 is FQGNSA. This CDR3 has 14 amino acids. The chain's CDR3 is CASSLAGGRETQYF. DNA of the CDR3: TGTGCCAGCAGCTTAGCAGGGGGCCGGGAGACCCAGTACTTC.

The chain has TRBV6-4 and TRBJ1-2; 12 bases align to TRBD1. V was clipped by 6 bases and J by 8 bases; unmatched bases: 7. The CDR3 extends over 14 amino acids. From germline, CDR1 is MRHNA and CDR2 SNTAGT. This CDR3 reads CASSDRDRGHGYTF. The DNA of the CDR3 is TGTGCCAGCAGCGATCGGGACAGGGGGCACGGCTACACCTTC.

This clone was seen only a few times. The chain joins TRBV7-8 to TRBJ2-4, with TRBD2 matching 14 bases. J lost 8 bases, V lost 5 bases, and 5 bases had no gene match. This CDR3 has 15 amino acids. The germline V gene has CDR1 SGHVS and CDR2 FQNEAQ. CDR3 residues: CASSPRGLAGDIQYF. The CDR3 nucleotides are TGTGCCAGCAGCCCACGGGGACTAGCGGGGGACATTCAGTACTTC. Full variable domain (rest looked up from reference TRBV7-8 and TRBJ2-4): GAGVSQSPRYKVAKRGQDVALRCDPISGHVSLFWYQQALGQGPEFLTYFQNEAQLDKSGLPSDRFFAERPEGSVSTLKIQRTQQEDSAVYLCASSPRGLAGDIQYFGAGTRLSVL.

This chain joins TRBV5-1 and TRBJ2-2; 7 bases align to TRBD2. The CDR3 extends over 14 amino acids. V lost 6 bases and J lost 2; bases outside the gene matches: 4. Per germline, CDR1 SGHRS and CDR2 YFSETQ. This CDR3 is CASTASGNTGELFF. Here the CDR3 DNA reads TGCGCCAGCACAGCTAGCGGAAACACCGGGGAGCTGTTTTTT.

The chain joins TRBV11-1 to TRBJ1-1, with 7 bases matching TRBD1. CDR1 is SGHAT, CDR2 FQDESV, per germline (reference sequence). The CDR3 is 15 amino acids. V dropped 4 bases and J dropped 1; count of bases not matched to a gene: 6. The CDR3 loop reads CASSSSGTANTEAFF. In DNA form, the CDR3 reads TGTGCCAGCAGCTCCTCCGGGACAGCGAACACTGAAGCTTTCTTT.

This chain uses TRBV5-8 with TRBJ2-1, with 13 bases that match TRBD2. CDR3 length: 16 residues. The germline V gene has CDR1 SGHTS and CDR2 YDEGEE. J was trimmed by 8 bases and V by 4 bases; bases with no gene match: 9. CDR3 sequence (DNA): TGTGCCAGCAGCCCCGGACTAGCGGGAGTAGTGGATGAGCAGTTCTTC. Protein product: CASSPGLAGVVDEQFF.